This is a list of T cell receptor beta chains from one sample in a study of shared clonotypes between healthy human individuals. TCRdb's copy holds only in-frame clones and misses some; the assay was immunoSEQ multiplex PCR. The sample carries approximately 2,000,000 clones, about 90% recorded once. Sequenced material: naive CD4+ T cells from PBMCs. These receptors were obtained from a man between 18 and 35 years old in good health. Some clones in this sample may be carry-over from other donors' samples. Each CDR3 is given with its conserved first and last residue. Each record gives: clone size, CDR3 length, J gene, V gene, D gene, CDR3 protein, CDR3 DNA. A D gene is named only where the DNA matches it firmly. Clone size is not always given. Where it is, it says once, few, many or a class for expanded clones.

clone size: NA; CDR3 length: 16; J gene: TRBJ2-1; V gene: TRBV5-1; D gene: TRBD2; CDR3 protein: CASSRHQAGADNEQFF; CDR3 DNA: TGCGCCAGCAGCCGACACCAGGCGGGAGCTGACAATGAGCAGTTCTTC
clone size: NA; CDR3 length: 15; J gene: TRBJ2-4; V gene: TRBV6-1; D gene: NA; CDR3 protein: CASSEGGFDKNIQYF; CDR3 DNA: TGTGCCAGCAGTGAAGGGGGATTTGACAAAAACATTCAGTACTTC
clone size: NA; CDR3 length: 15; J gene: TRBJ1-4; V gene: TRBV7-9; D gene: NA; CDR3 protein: CASSLGGSAPEKLFF; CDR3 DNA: TGTGCCAGCAGCTTAGGCGGGTCTGCCCCTGAAAAACTGTTTTTT
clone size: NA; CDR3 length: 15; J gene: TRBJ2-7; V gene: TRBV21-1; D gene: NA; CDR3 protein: CASSPRGRQANEQYF; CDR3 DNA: TGTGCCAGCAGCCCCCGAGGGAGGCAGGCAAACGAGCAGTACTTC
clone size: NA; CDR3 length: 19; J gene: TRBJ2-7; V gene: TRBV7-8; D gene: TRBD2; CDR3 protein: CASSSPRSGGLTSSYEQYF; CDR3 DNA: TGTGCCAGCAGCTCTCCTAGGTCGGGGGGGCTAACAAGCTCCTACGAGCAGTACTTC
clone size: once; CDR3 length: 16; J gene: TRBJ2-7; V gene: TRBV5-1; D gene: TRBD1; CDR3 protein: CASSRYRDRGSYEQYF; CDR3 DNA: TGCGCCAGCAGCCGTTACCGGGACAGGGGTTCCTACGAGCAGTACTTC
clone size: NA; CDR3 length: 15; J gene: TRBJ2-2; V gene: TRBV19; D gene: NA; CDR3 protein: CASSPRLTGGGELFF; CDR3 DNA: TGTGCCAGTAGTCCCCGACTGACCGGGGGCGGGGAGCTGTTTTTT
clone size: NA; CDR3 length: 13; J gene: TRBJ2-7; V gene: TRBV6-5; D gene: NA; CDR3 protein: CASRTGQRYEQYF; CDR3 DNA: TGTGCCAGCAGAACCGGACAGCGCTACGAGCAGTACTTC
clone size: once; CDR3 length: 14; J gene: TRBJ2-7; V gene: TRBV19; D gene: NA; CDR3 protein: CASSPGQFYYEQYF; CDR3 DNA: TGTGCCAGTAGTCCCGGACAGTTTTACTACGAGCAGTACTTC
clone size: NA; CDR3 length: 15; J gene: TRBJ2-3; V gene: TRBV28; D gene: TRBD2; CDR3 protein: CASSGREGGSDTQYF; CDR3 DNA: TGTGCCAGCAGTGGACGGGAGGGCGGGTCAGATACGCAGTATTTT
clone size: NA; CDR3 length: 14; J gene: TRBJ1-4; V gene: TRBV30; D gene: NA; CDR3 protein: CAWRAGGAREKLFF; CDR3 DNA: TGTGCCTGGAGGGCCGGGGGGGCCCGTGAAAAACTGTTTTTT
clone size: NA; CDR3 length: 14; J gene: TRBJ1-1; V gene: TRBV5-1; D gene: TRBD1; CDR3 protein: CASRTGTVNTEAFF; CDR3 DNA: TGCGCCAGCAGGACCGGGACAGTGAACACTGAAGCTTTCTTT
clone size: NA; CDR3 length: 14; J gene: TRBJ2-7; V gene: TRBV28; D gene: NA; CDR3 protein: CASSLTPGAYEQYF; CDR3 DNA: TGTGCCAGCAGTTTAACTCCGGGAGCCTACGAGCAGTACTTC
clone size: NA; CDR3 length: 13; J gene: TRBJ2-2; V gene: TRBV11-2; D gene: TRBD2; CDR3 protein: CASSPNEAGALFF; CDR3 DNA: TGTGCCAGCAGCCCCAACGAAGCGGGAGCGTTGTTTTTT
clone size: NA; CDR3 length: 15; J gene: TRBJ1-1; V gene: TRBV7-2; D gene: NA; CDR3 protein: CASSLGGIGNTEAFF; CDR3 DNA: TGTGCCAGCAGCTTAGGGGGTATAGGGAACACTGAAGCTTTCTTT
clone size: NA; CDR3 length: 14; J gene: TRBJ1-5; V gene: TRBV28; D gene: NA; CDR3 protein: CASSLFPGNQPQHF; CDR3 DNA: TGTGCCAGCAGTTTATTTCCGGGCAATCAGCCCCAGCATTTT
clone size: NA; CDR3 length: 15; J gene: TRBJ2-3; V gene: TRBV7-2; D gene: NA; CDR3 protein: CASSLGRASTDTQYF; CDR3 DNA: TGTGCCAGCAGCTTAGGCAGGGCCAGCACAGATACGCAGTATTTT
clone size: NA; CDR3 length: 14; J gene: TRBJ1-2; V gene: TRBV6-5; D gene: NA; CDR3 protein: CASSHRQSNYGYTF; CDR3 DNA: TGTGCCAGCAGCCATAGACAGTCTAACTATGGCTACACCTTC
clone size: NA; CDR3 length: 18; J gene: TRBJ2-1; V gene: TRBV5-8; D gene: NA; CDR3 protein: CASSSRGFWTSSYNEQFF; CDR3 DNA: TGTGCCAGCAGCTCCCGGGGGTTCTGGACGAGCTCCTACAATGAGCAGTTCTTC
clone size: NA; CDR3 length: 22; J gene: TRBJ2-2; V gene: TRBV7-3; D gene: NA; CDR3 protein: CASSLLSSLGGPSVGRTGELFF; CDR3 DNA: TGTGCCAGCAGCTTACTCAGTTCATTGGGGGGCCCCTCTGTCGGACGGACCGGGGAGCTGTTTTTT
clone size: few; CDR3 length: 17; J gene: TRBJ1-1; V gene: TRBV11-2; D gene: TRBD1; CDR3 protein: CASSLVTGGWRNTEAFF; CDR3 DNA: TGTGCCAGCAGCTTAGTCACAGGGGGCTGGCGGAACACTGAAGCTTTCTTT
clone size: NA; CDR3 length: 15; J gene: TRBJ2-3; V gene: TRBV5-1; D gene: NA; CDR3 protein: CASSSLEGDTDTQYF; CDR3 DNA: TGCGCCAGCAGCTCACTAGAGGGGGACACAGATACGCAGTATTTT
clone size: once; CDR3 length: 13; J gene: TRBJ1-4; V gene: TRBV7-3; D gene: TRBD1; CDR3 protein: CASSLGQGEKLFF; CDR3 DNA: TGTGCCAGCAGCCTGGGACAGGGAGAAAAACTGTTTTTT
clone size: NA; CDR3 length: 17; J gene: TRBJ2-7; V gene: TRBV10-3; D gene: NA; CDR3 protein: CAISEYATTGTSYEQYF; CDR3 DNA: TGTGCCATCAGTGAGTATGCCACGACAGGGACTTCCTACGAGCAGTACTTC